This TCR beta chain originates from a study of identical twins. Whole-study results and caveats: Cross-sectional statistics underpinned the conclusions; the same donors were not followed. Among beta out-of-frame sequences, excess sharing between twins appeared weaker.

The J segment lost 3 bases and the V segment lost 10 bases, leaving 8 bases of the junction unmatched. The germline CDR1 and CDR2 sequences are LNHDA and SQIVND (reference sequence). The CDR3 covers 13 residues. In TCRdb, the 5' RACE reads were re-called with MiXCR into one record per CDR3 protein. The sample yields about 530,000 distinct CDR3 sequences, roughly 15% seen once. This clonotype was recorded a few times. No antigen is known for it. These data were also reused for a study on yellow fever vaccine responses in identical twins.

This TCR derives from a woman aged 18-30 years in good health. The chain uses TRBV19 and TRBJ2-7, with 8 bases fitting TRBD2. The sequenced sample consisted of CD4+ T cells sorted from blood. This chain's CDR3 is CATQREPNYEQYF. CDR3 sequence (DNA): TGTGCCACCCAGCGGGAGCCAAACTACGAGCAGTACTTC.